These T cell receptor beta chains were read from a single sample in a study of cytomegalovirus exposure and HLA in healthy donors. Measured with immunoSEQ multiplex PCR; TCRdb has only the in-frame clones, and not every one. The table includes 100,000 to 150,000 clones, more than 80% detected once. The sequencing sample was made of PBMCs. The receptors come from a woman in her forties in good health and CMV-seropositive. CDR3s include the opening cysteine and the closing phenylalanine or tryptophan. The D gene is left open where the match is weak. Not every row has a clone size; where given, it reads once, few, many or a size class.

TRBD2 TRBJ2-5 TRBV4-1 - TGCGCCAGCAGCCAAGTTGCGGGGGGTGGAGAGACCCAGTACTTC CASSQVAGGGETQYF
TRBD2 TRBJ2-4 TRBV2 - TGTGCCAGCAGTGAAGGGGGGGGAAACATTCAGTACTTC CASSEGGGNIQYF
- TRBJ2-7 TRBV4-1 - TGCGCCAGCAGCCAAGATCTGGGACACGGTTCCTACGAGCAGTACTTC CASSQDLGHGSYEQYF
- TRBJ1-3 TRBV27 once TGTGCCAGCAGTTTACGGACAGCGGAAAACACCATATATTTT CASSLRTAENTIYF
- TRBJ2-7 TRBV2 - TGTGCCAGCAGTGAAAGGGGGGGCTCCTACGAGCAGTACTTC CASSERGGSYEQYF
TRBD2 TRBJ2-1 TRBV9 - TGTGCCAGCAGCCCAAGACTAGCGGGAGTCGATGAGCAGTTCTTC CASSPRLAGVDEQFF
- TRBJ2-7 TRBV2 - TGTGCCAGCTACCAGGGGAGAATGTCCTACGAGCAGTACTTC CASYQGRMSYEQYF
TRBD2 TRBJ2-3 TRBV7-8 few TGTGCCAGCAGCACAAGACTAGCGGGGGGCGGGACAGATACGCAGTATTTT CASSTRLAGGGTDTQYF
TRBD2 TRBJ2-1 TRBV6-4 - TGTGCCAGCAGTCCAACTAGCGCCAATGAGCAGTTCTTC CASSPTSANEQFF
- TRBJ2-1 TRBV9 - TGTGCCAGCAACACAAATCCCAATGAGCAGTTCTTC CASNTNPNEQFF
TRBD2 TRBJ2-1 TRBV27 - TGTGCCATCTCACGGATAGCGGGAGGGCCTCCCCATGAGCAGTTCTTC CAISRIAGGPPHEQFF
TRBD1 TRBJ2-7 TRBV5-1 - TGCGCCAGCAGCTTGGACCGAAGACAGGGGGGCGACGAGCAGTACTTC CASSLDRRQGGDEQYF
- TRBJ2-3 TRBV13 once TGTGCCAGCAGCTCCGGGAGACTGGCAGATACGCAGTATTTT CASSSGRLADTQYF
- TRBJ1-1 TRBV5-4 - TGTGCCAGCAGCTTATCACAGGGCAGAACTGAAGCTTTCTTT CASSLSQGRTEAFF
TRBD1 TRBJ2-2 TRBV19 - TGTGCCAGTTTCGACAGGGGAGGATTCAGCGGGGAGCTGTTTTTT CASFDRGGFSGELFF
- TRBJ2-7 TRBV5-1 - TGCGCCAGCAGCTCCTACCAGGGGAGCGGTCTGTACGAGCAGTACTTC CASSSYQGSGLYEQYF
- TRBJ1-1 TRBV7-7 - TGTGCTAGCAGCTTATTGTTATCCCAGGGTAAGGGGGTGAACACTGAAGCTTTCTTT CASSLLLSQGKGVNTEAFF
TRBD1 TRBJ1-2 TRBV5-1 - TGCGCCAGCAGCTTGGAGAGGCAGGGGGCAAGAGGCTACACCTTC CASSLERQGARGYTF
TRBD1 TRBJ1-4 TRBV5-6 - TGTGCCAGCAGCTTGAGACACGGACAGGGCCGGGGAGAAAAACTGTTTTTT CASSLRHGQGRGEKLFF
TRBD1 TRBJ1-1 TRBV4-2 - TGTGCCAGCAGCCAAGGGACAGGGGGCGGGGGGAACACTGAAGCTTTCTTT CASSQGTGGGGNTEAFF
- TRBJ1-5 TRBV5-8 - TGTGCCAGCAGCTTGGGGTCAACGAGGAGCAATCAGCCCCAGCATTTT CASSLGSTRSNQPQHF
- TRBJ2-2 TRBV4-2 - TGTGCCAGCAGCCAACTTCTTACCGGGGAGCTGTTTTTT CASSQLLTGELFF
- TRBJ2-3 TRBV6-1 - TGTGCCAGCACAGAGCCCCTAGACACAGATACGCAGTATTTT CASTEPLDTDTQYF
- TRBJ1-2 TRBV28 - TGTGCCAGCAGTTTATCGGTACTGAACTATGGCTACACCTTC CASSLSVLNYGYTF
- TRBJ1-5 TRBV7-9 - TGTGCCAGCAGCTTAGATATTCAGCCCCAGCATTTT CASSLDIQPQHF
- TRBJ2-7 TRBV11-2 - TGTGCCAGCAGCTTAGTCTCACTGCCTCGTCCTTTCTCCTACGAGCAGTACTTC CASSLVSLPRPFSYEQYF
TRBD1 TRBJ2-7 TRBV7-3 few TGTGCCAGCAGCTTAACTCCGGGGGACAGGGCCCACGAGCAGTACTTC CASSLTPGDRAHEQYF
TRBD1 TRBJ1-3 TRBV10-3 - TGTGCCATCAGCGGGGGACAGGGGGTAGGAAACACCATATATTTT CAISGGQGVGNTIYF
- TRBJ1-2 TRBV6-1 - TGTGCCTCCAGGGCCTTCCTTACTAGCCATGGCTACACCTTC CASRAFLTSHGYTF
- TRBJ1-1 TRBV5-4 few TGTGCCAGCAGCCCTCTGGAGGATACTGAAGCTTTCTTT CASSPLEDTEAFF
TRBD1 TRBJ2-1 TRBV6-5 - TGTGCCAGCAGTTACTGGGGACAGGGGGCCTACAATGAGCAGTTCTTC CASSYWGQGAYNEQFF
- TRBJ1-1 TRBV2 - TGTGCCAGCAGCACAGGGCGAAACACTGAAGCTTTCTTT CASSTGRNTEAFF
- TRBJ2-1 TRBV6-5 - TGTGCCAGCAGCCCGAGGGGGGGGTTTGGGAATGAGCAGTTCTTC CASSPRGGFGNEQFF
- TRBJ2-1 TRBV4-3 - TGCGCCAGCAGCCAAGAGTACAGAACTTACAATGAGCAGTTCTTC CASSQEYRTYNEQFF
TRBD1 TRBJ2-2 TRBV5-1 - TGCGCCAGCAGCCCGACCGGACAGGTCCTACAGGGGACCGGGGAGCTGTTTTTT CASSPTGQVLQGTGELFF